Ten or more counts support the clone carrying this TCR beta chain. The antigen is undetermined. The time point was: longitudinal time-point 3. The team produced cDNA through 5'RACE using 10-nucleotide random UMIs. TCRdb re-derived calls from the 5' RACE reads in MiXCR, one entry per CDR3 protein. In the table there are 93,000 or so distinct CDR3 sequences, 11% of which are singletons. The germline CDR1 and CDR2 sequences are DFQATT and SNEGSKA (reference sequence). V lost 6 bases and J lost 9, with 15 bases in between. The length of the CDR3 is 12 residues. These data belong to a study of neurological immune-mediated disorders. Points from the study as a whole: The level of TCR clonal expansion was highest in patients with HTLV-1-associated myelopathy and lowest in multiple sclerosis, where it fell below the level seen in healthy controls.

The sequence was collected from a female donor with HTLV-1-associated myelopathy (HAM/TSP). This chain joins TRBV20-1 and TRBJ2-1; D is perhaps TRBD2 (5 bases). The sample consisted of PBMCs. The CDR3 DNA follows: TGCAGTGCGTGGACGGGGAAACGTGAGCAGTTCTTC. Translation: CSAWTGKREQFF.